This T cell receptor beta chain is drawn from a study of blood T cells in healthy people across ages. Study information: The template switching approach captured approximately one barcoded beta molecule for every two T cells.

Comment on this clonotype: Its antigen is as yet unknown. One end of the junction fails to match germline, which may point to a read error.

A second PCR of about 6 to 12 cycles used a sample-barcoded 5' primer and a J-beta primer mix. From the 5' RACE reads, TCRdb called clonotypes with MiXCR, one entry per CDR3 protein. This sample has approximately 1.5 million distinct CDR3 sequences, with approximately 43% found just once. The germline V gene encodes CDR1 SQVTM and CDR2 ANQGSEA. The CDR3 has 15 residues. Findings of the study overall: Correlation between TCR beta diversity and naive T cell percentage was strong.

The sequence came from a woman between 18 and 29 years old in good health. V is TRBV29-1 and J is TRBJ2-3; TRBD2 matches at 13 bases. The sample consisted of blood. The CDR3 DNA is TGCAGCGTTCGAGGGACTAGCGGGGTCACAGATACGCATTATTTT. It yields the protein CSVRGTSGVTDTHYF.